The source of this T cell receptor (beta chain) is a study of T cells in Graves' hyperthyroidism and ophthalmopathy. Study-wide points: Most thyroid clonotypes with frequency above 0.001 were detected in blood.

There were TCR beta CDR3 regions amplified from RNA transcripts. A set of HTBI primers served as the primers for a first-round RT-PCR of the TCR CDR3. TCRdb itself ran the multiplex PCR reads through MiXCR, one entry per CDR3 protein. The table has hundreds of thousands of distinct CDR3 sequences, 11% to 15% seen once; the top ten hold approximately 15%. The V gene end was trimmed by 4 bases and the J gene end by 3 bases; junction bases not matched to a gene: 6. The CDR3 contains 14 residues. Per the germline V gene, CDR1 is LGHDT and CDR2 is YNNKEL (reference sequence). Comment on this clonotype: Its antigen is currently unknown. A read error is likely, as this CDR3 ends without the conserved phenylalanine or tryptophan.

Material: blood. The origin of this receptor is a woman aged 40 to 50 with Graves' hyperthyroidism. The genes are TRBV3-1 and TRBJ2-7; 7 bases line up with TRBD2. The CDR3 DNA follows: TGTGCCAGCAGCCGCCTGAGCGGGAACTACGAGCAGTACTCC. Its translation: CASSRLSGNYEQYS.